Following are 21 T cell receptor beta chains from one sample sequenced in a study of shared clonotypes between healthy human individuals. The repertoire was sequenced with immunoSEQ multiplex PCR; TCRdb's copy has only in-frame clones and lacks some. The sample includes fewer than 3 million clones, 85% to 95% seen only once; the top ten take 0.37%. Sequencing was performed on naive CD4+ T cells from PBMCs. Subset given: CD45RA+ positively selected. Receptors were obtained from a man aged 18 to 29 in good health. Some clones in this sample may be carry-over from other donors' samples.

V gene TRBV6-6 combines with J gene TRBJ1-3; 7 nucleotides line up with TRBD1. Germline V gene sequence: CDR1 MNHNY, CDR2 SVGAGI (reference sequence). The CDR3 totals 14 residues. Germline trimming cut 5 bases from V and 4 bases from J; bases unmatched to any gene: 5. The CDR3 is CASSRQGLGNTIYF. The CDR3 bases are TGTGCCAGCAGTCGACAGGGACTAGGAAACACCATATATTTT.

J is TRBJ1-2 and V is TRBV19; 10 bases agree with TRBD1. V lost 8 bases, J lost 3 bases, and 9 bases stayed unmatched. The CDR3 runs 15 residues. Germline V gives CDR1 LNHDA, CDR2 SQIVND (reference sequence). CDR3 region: CASSGTGELYYGYTF. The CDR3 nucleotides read TGTGCCAGTTCCGGGACAGGGGAGCTGTACTATGGCTACACCTTC.

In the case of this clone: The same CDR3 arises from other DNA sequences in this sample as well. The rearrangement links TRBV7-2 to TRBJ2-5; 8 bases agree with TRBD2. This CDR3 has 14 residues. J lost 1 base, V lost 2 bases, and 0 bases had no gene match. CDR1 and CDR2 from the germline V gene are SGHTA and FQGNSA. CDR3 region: CASSLSGSQETQYF. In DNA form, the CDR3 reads TGTGCCAGCAGCTTAAGCGGGAGCCAAGAGACCCAGTACTTC.

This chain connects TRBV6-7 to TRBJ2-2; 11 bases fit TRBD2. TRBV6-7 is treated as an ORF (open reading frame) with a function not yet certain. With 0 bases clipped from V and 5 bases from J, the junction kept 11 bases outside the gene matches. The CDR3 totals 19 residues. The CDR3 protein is CASSYSRRLAGGRTGELFF. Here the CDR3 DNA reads TGTGCCAGCAGTTACTCGCGTAGGCTAGCGGGAGGTCGGACCGGGGAGCTGTTTTTT.

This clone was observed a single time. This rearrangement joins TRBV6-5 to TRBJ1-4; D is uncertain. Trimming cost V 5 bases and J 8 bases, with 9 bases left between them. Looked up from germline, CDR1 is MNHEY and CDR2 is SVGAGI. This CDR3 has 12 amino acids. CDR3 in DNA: TGTGCCAGCAGTAGCCTGGGGGAAAAACTGTTTTTT. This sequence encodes CASSSLGEKLFF.

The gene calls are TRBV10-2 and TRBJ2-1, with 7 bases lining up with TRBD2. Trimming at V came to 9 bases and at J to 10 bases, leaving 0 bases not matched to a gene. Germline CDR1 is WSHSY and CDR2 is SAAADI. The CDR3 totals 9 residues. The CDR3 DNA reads TGCGCCAGGGGGGGGGAGCAGTTCTTC. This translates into CARGGEQFF.

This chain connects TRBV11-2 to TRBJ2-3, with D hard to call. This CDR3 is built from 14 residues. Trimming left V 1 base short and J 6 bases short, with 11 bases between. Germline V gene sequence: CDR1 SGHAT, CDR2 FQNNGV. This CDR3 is CASSLGALPDTQYF. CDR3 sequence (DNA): TGTGCCAGCAGCTTAGGAGCCCTACCGGATACGCAGTATTTT.

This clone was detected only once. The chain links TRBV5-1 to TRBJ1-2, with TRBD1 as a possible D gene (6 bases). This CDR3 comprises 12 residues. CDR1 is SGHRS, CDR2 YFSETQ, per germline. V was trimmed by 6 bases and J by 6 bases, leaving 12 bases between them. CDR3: CASTRPGDGYTF. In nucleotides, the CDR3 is TGCGCCAGCACGAGGCCAGGGGATGGCTACACCTTC.

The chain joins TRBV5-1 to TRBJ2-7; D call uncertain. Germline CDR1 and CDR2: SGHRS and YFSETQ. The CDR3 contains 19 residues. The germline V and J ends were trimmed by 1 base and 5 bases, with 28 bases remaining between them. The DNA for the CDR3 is TGCGCCAGCAGCTTGAGGTTGAGGCCTGCTTCGGCGGCACGAGACGAGCAGTACTTC. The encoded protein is CASSLRLRPASAARDEQYF. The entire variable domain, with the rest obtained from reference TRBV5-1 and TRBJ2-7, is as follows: KAGVTQTPRYLIKTRGQQVTLSCSPISGHRSVSWYQQTPGQGLQFLFEYFSETQRNKGNFPGRFSGRQFSNSRSEMNVSTLELGDSALYLCASSLRLRPASAARDEQYFGPGTRLTVT.

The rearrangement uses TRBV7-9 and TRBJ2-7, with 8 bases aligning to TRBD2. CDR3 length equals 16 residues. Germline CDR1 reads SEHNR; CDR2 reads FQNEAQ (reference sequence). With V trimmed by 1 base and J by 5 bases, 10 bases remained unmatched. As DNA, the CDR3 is TGTGCCAGCAGCTTAGGAAGCGGGAGTTCGACAGACGAGCAGTACTTC. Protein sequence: CASSLGSGSSTDEQYF.

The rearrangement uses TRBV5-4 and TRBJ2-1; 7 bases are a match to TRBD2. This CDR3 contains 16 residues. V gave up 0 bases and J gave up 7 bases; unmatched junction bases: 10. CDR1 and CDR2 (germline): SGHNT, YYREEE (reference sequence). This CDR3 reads CASSLGGGSLRNEQFF. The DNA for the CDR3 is TGTGCCAGCAGCTTGGGGGGCGGGAGCTTGAGGAATGAGCAGTTCTTC. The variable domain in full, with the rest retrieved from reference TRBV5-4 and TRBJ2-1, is ETGVTQSPTHLIKTRGQQVTLRCSSQSGHNTVSWYQQALGQGPQFIFQYYREEENGRGNFPPRFSGLQFPNYSSELNVNALELDDSALYLCASSLGGGSLRNEQFFGPGTRLTVL.

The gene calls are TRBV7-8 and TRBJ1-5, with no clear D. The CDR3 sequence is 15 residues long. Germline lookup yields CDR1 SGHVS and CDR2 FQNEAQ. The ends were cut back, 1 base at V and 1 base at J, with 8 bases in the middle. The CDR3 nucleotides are TGTGCCAGCAGCTTAGGGAAGCTCAGCAATCAGCCCCAGCATTTT. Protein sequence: CASSLGKLSNQPQHF.

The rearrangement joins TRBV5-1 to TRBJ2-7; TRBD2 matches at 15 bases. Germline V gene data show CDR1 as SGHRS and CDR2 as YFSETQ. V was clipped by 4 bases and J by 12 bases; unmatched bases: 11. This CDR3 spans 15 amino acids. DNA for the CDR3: TGCGCCAGCAGCGATCAAGGACTAGCGGGAGGGCAGGCGTACTTC. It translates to CASSDQGLAGGQAYF.

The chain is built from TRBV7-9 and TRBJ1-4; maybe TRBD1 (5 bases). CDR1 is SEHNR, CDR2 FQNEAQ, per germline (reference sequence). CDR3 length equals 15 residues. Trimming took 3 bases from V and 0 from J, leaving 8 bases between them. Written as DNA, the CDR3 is TGTGCCAGCAGCTTTGGGACCGCAACTAATGAAAAACTGTTTTTT. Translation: CASSFGTATNEKLFF.

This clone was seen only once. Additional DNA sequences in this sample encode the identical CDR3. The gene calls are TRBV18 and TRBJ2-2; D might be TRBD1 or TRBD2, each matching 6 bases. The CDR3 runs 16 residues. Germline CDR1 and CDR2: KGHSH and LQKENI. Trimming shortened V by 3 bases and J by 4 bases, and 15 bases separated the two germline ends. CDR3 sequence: CASSPPTGGSTGELFF. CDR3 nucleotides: TGTGCCAGCTCACCTCCGACAGGAGGGAGCACCGGGGAGCTGTTTTTT.

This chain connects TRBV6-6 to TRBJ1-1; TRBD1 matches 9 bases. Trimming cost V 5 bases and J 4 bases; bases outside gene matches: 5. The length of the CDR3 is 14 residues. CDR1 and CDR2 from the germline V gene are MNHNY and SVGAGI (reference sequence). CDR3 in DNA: TGTGCCAGCAGTCAGGGGACAGGGTCCACTGAAGCTTTCTTT. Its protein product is CASSQGTGSTEAFF.

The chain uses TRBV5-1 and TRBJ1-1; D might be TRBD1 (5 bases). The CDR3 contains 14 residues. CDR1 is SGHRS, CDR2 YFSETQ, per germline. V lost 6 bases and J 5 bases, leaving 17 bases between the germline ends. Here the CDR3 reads CASNRGTGGTEAFF. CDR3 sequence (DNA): TGCGCCAGCAACCGGGGGACGGGAGGGACTGAAGCTTTCTTT.

CDR3 region: CASSPIQGLDNEQFF. The CDR3 DNA is TGTGCCAGCTCACCAATACAGGGCCTCGACAATGAGCAGTTCTTC. The chain is built from TRBV18 and TRBJ2-1; the D gene is possibly TRBD1 (6 bases). This CDR3 region has 15 residues. Trimming stripped 2 bases from V and 5 bases from J, with 13 bases between. Germline CDR1 and CDR2: KGHSH and LQKENI.

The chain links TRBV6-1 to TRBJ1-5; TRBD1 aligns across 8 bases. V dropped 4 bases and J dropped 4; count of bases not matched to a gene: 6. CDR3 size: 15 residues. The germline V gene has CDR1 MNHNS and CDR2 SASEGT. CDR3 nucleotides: TGTGCCAGCAGTGGGCCCCGGACAGGGAATCAGCCCCAGCATTTT. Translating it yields CASSGPRTGNQPQHF.

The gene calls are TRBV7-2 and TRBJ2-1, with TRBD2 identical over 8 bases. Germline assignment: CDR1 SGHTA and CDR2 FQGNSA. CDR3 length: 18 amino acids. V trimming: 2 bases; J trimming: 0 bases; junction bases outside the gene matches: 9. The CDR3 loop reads CASSLSLLAGYSYNEQFF. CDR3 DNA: TGTGCCAGCAGCTTAAGCCTGCTAGCGGGTTACTCCTACAATGAGCAGTTCTTC. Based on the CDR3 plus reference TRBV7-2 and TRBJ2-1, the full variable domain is GAGVSQSPSNKVTEKGKDVELRCDPISGHTALYWYRQSLGQGLEFLIYFQGNSAPDKSGLPSDRFSAERTGGSVSTLTIQRTQQEDSAVYLCASSLSLLAGYSYNEQFFGPGTRLTVL.

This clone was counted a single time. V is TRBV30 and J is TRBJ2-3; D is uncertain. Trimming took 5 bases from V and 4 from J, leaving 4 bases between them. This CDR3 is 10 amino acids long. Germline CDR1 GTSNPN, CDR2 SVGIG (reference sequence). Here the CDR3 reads CAWQADTQYF. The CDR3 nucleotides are TGTGCCTGGCAGGCAGATACGCAGTATTTT. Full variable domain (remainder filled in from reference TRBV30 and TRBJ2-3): SQTIHQWPATLVQPVGSPLSLECTVEGTSNPNLYWYRQAAGRGLQLLFYSVGIGQISSEVPQNLSASRPQDRQFILSSKKLLLSDSGFYLCAWQADTQYFGPGTRLTVL.